This entry lists 14 T cell receptor beta chains sequenced from one sample in a study of blood T cells in healthy people across ages. A J-beta primer mix and a sample-barcoded 5' primer were used in a second PCR of about 7 to 11 cycles. In TCRdb, the 5' RACE reads were re-called with MiXCR into one record per CDR3 protein. The sample includes about 800,000 distinct CDR3 sequences, roughly 25% seen only once; the top ten take under 4.5%. These same records also appear under a second study, on T cells of mothers and their children.

Sample: blood. The receptors derive from a boy aged 5-17 years in good health.

This clonotype was picked up a small number of times. This chain links TRBV28 with TRBJ2-5, with a weak D call TRBD1 (5 bases). Deletions cut 6 bases from V and 5 bases from J, with 13 bases between. The CDR3 sequence is 13 residues long. Germline V lookup: CDR1 MDHEN, CDR2 SYDVKM. The CDR3 bases are TGTGCCAGCAGGCTACAGGTTGCGGAGACCCAGTACTTC. It is translated as CASRLQVAETQYF.

This clonotype has only a few counts. The chain combines TRBV12-3 or TRBV12-4 with TRBJ2-3, with D perhaps TRBD2 (5 bases). This CDR3 contains 17 residues. The V and J ends lost 7 bases and 0 bases respectively, with 20 bases between them. The CDR3, as DNA: TGTGCCAGCACACATCATCCCACATGGACTAGCACAGATACGCAGTATTTT. This codes for CASTHHPTWTSTDTQYF.

Details on this clonotype: Sequence at one end of the junction differs from germline and may be a read error. CDR3 region: CASSLGHRDAGETQYF. For the CDR3, the DNA is TGTGCCAGCAGTTTGGGACACAGGGATGCTGGGGAGACCCAGTACTTC. This chain connects TRBV5-6 to TRBJ2-5; a weak D match, TRBD1 (6 bases). Germline V CDR1 and CDR2: SGHDT, YYEEEE. The CDR3 totals 16 residues.

This clonotype was recorded a few times. The CDR3 DNA reads as TGCAGTGCTAGAGAGGTTACCGTCGGTTCTTGGAGTGGTGACGAGCAGTACTTC. This codes for CSAREVTVGSWSGDEQYF. The V gene is TRBV20-1, the J gene TRBJ2-7; D gene ambiguous. Germline assignment: CDR1 DFQATT and CDR2 SNEGSKA (reference sequence). The CDR3 contains 18 residues. Trimming cost V 0 bases and J 5 bases, with 26 bases left between them.

This clonotype appeared a few times. The chain links TRBV7-2 to TRBJ1-5, with a weak D call TRBD1 (5 bases). CDR1 is SGHTA and CDR2 is FQGNSA in the germline V gene. The CDR3 totals 15 residues. Trimming shortened V by 1 base and J by 2 bases, and 9 bases separated the two germline ends. The DNA for the CDR3 is TGTGCCAGCAGCTTAGGATGGGGGGGCAATCAGCCCCAGCATTTT. Translated, it gives CASSLGWGGNQPQHF. Filled out from reference TRBV7-2 and TRBJ1-5, the complete variable domain reads GAGVSQSPSNKVTEKGKDVELRCDPISGHTALYWYRQSLGQGLEFLIYFQGNSAPDKSGLPSDRFSAERTGGSVSTLTIQRTQQEDSAVYLCASSLGWGGNQPQHFGDGTRLSIL.

The chain is built from TRBV6-2 or TRBV6-3 and TRBJ2-7, with D possibly TRBD2 on 6 matching bases. CDR1 and CDR2 (germline): MNHEY, SVGEGT. Trimming removed 4 bases from V and 6 bases from J, with 25 bases in between. The CDR3 has 17 residues. The CDR3 nucleotides read TGTGCCAGCAGTTCCAATCCCCAGAGACTAGACCGCGGCGAGCAGTACTTC. As protein: CASSSNPQRLDRGEQYF.

The chain joins TRBV6-5 to TRBJ1-2; maybe TRBD1 (6 bases). The CDR3 spans 16 residues. Germline V gene data show CDR1 as MNHEY and CDR2 as SVGAGI. Trimming removed 2 bases from V and 5 bases from J, with 18 bases in between. The DNA of the CDR3 is TGTGCCAGCAGTTACGCAACAGGACAGCCTATTTATGGCTACACCTTC. Protein: CASSYATGQPIYGYTF.

The rearrangement links TRBV11-2 to TRBJ2-1; D unclear. The J call may be faulty, since TRBJ2-5 better matches the DNA end. Germline CDR1 SGHAT, CDR2 FQNNGV. This CDR3 is 15 amino acids long. CDR3 protein: CASSLMATGMETQYF. The CDR3 bases are TGTGCCAGCAGCTTAATGGCCACCGGAATGGAGACCCAGTACTTC.

The chain couples TRBV5-1 to TRBJ2-5, with 7 positions matching TRBD1. The J call may be mistaken, given a closer DNA end match to TRBJ2-7. The CDR3 sequence is 14 residues long. CDR1 and CDR2 (germline): SGHRS, YFSETQ. Here the CDR3 reads CASSFQGDSYEQYF. DNA for the CDR3: TGCGCCAGCAGCTTTCAGGGGGACTCCTACGAGCAGTACTTC.

This clonotype was observed a few times. The chain is built from TRBV7-3 and TRBJ2-3, with TRBD1 matching 9 bases. In germline, CDR1 is SGHTA, CDR2 FQGTGA. V was clipped by 5 bases and J by 8 bases; unmatched bases: 11. The CDR3 runs 15 residues. CDR3 loop: CASSRHDRGTGTQYF. The CDR3 DNA sequence: TGTGCCAGCAGCCGACACGACAGGGGGACGGGTACGCAGTATTTT.

This clonotype was seen a handful of times. The chain employs TRBV12-3 or TRBV12-4 and TRBJ1-5; 8 bases agree with TRBD1. V lost 5 bases, J lost 5 bases, and 8 bases stayed unmatched. The CDR3 is made up of 15 amino acids. Here the CDR3 reads CASSDEDRGDQPQHF. CDR3 DNA: TGTGCCAGCAGTGACGAAGACAGGGGCGATCAGCCCCAGCATTTT.

The chain couples TRBV6-6 to TRBJ2-7, with D uncertain. Trimming removed 6 bases at V and 2 bases at J, with 14 bases between. The CDR3 runs 14 residues. Germline V gives CDR1 MNHNY, CDR2 SVGAGI (reference sequence). CDR3 sequence (DNA): TGTGCCAGCAGCTCCCGAAACGTAGCCTACGAGCAGTACTTC. Amino acid sequence: CASSSRNVAYEQYF.

Only a few counts were recorded for this clonotype. The chain has TRBV29-1 and TRBJ2-3; the match to TRBD2 covers 10 bases. This CDR3 region has 15 residues. Germline V gene sequence: CDR1 SQVTM, CDR2 ANQGSEA. The V segment lost 7 bases and the J segment 2 bases; nucleotides outside the gene matches: 9. The CDR3 loop is CSAGEREGNTDTQYF. Written as DNA, the CDR3 is TGCAGCGCCGGGGAGCGGGAGGGAAACACAGATACGCAGTATTTT.

Written as DNA, the CDR3 is TGTGCCAGCAGCTTTGACGACGAGCAGTACTTC. The encoded protein is CASSFDDEQYF. This chain joins TRBV7-9 and TRBJ2-7; D is undetermined. Germline V CDR1 and CDR2: SEHNR, FQNEAQ (reference sequence). The CDR3 contains 11 residues. V shed 3 bases and J shed 5 bases, with 5 bases lying between them. Filled out from reference TRBV7-9 and TRBJ2-7, the complete variable domain reads DTGVSQNPRHKITKRGQNVTFRCDPISEHNRLYWYRQTLGQGPEFLTYFQNEAQLEKSRLLSDRFSAERPKGSFSTLEIQRTEQGDSAMYLCASSFDDEQYFGPGTRLTVT.